A selection of T cell receptor beta chains follows, all from one sample in a study of T cells in Graves' hyperthyroidism and ophthalmopathy. TCRdb passed the multiplex PCR reads through MiXCR, listing each CDR3 protein once. The sample has hundreds of thousands of distinct CDR3 sequences, more than 30% seen once. Sequenced material: blood. The receptors shown here come from a man between 18 and 29 years old with Graves' hyperthyroidism. Each CDR3 is given with its conserved first and last residue. The D gene is left open where the match is weak. Rows may omit the clone size; those that give it use once, few, many or a size class.

>TRBD2|TRBJ2-7|-|TRBV7-2
CASSSSLAGHPSF
TGTGCCAGCAGTTCATCTCTAGCGGGTCACCCCTCATTC
>-|TRBJ2-2|few|TRBV11-2
CASSPRDWGDTGELFF
TGTGCCAGCAGCCCAAGGGATTGGGGCGACACCGGGGAGCTGTTTTTT
>TRBD2|TRBJ2-7|-|TRBV7-3
CASSLTRGGEQYF
TGTGCCAGCAGCTTAACTCGCGGGGGTGAGCAGTACTTC
>TRBD2|TRBJ2-7|few|TRBV20-1
CSAGVGAGGPYEQYF
TGCAGTGCCGGGGTGGGGGCGGGAGGGCCCTACGAGCAGTACTTC
>TRBD1|TRBJ2-6|-|TRBV2
CASNQRDRANVLTF
TGTGCCAGCAACCAGAGGGACAGGGCGAACGTCCTGACTTTC
>TRBD1|TRBJ2-2|-|TRBV19
CASREIQGPNTGELFF
TGTGCCAGCAGGGAAATACAGGGGCCCAACACCGGGGAGCTGTTTTTT
>TRBD1|TRBJ1-1|-|TRBV20-1
CSAGLGQGKAFF
TGCAGTGCTGGGCTGGGACAGGGTAAAGCTTTCTTT
>TRBD1|TRBJ2-2|-|TRBV6-2/TRBV6-3
CASRDRVDTGELFF
TGTGCCAGCCGGGACAGGGTCGACACCGGGGAGCTGTTTTTT
>-|TRBJ1-1|few|TRBV5-1
CASSFPDDEAFF
TGCGCCAGCAGCTTCCCGGACGATGAAGCTTTCTTT
>-|TRBJ2-7|few|TRBV7-3
CASSPARQGPYEQYF
TGTGCCAGCAGCCCCGCGAGGCAGGGGCCTTACGAGCAGTACTTC
>TRBD1|TRBJ2-7|once|TRBV29-1
CSAAQGTGHGEQYF
TGCAGCGCCGCACAAGGGACAGGGCATGGCGAGCAGTACTTC
>-|TRBJ1-4|few|TRBV2
CASRADAGTGAEKLFF
TGTGCCAGCAGGGCAGATGCGGGGACGGGGGCTGAAAAACTGTTTTTT
>TRBD2|TRBJ2-5|many|TRBV19
CASSTSGGPRETQYF
TGTGCCAGTAGTACTAGCGGGGGGCCGCGAGAGACCCAGTACTTC
>-|TRBJ1-4|-|TRBV10-3
CASSLNRIRNEKLFF
TGTGCCAGCAGTCTTAACAGGATTAGAAATGAAAAACTGTTTTTT
>TRBD1|TRBJ1-5|many|TRBV2
CASREDRGNQPQHF
TGTGCCAGCAGGGAGGACAGGGGCAATCAGCCCCAGCATTTT
>-|TRBJ2-2|-|TRBV2
CASSEPGFTYTGELFF
TGTGCCAGCAGTGAGCCGGGCTTTACTTACACCGGGGAGCTGTTTTTT
>-|TRBJ1-1|many|TRBV15
CATSRAPLGSTEAFF
TGTGCCACCAGCAGAGCTCCCCTGGGGAGCACTGAAGCTTTCTTT
>-|TRBJ1-2|many|TRBV20-1
CSARDHSNFYGYTF
TGCAGTGCTAGAGATCACAGCAACTTCTATGGCTACACCTTC
>-|TRBJ1-1|-|TRBV19
CASSIRTRENTEAFF
TGTGCCAGTAGTATACGAACCAGAGAGAACACTGAAGCTTTCTTT
>-|TRBJ1-5|few|TRBV20-1
CSATPYGQGNQPQHF
TGCAGTGCCACCCCTTACGGTCAGGGGAATCAGCCCCAGCATTTT
>-|TRBJ2-5|few|TRBV4-2
CASSQDTIAETQYF
TGTGCCAGCAGCCAAGATACCATAGCGGAGACCCAGTACTTC
>-|TRBJ2-3|-|TRBV7-3
CASSLTVTNTDTQYF
TGTGCCAGCAGCTTAACGGTGACAAATACAGATACGCAGTATTTT
>-|TRBJ1-1|many|TRBV2
CASTTGIMAFF
TGTGCCAGCACCACAGGGATTATGGCTTTCTTT
>-|TRBJ2-5|many|TRBV7-9
CASRSVPSVEETQYF
TGTGCCAGCAGATCGGTTCCTAGCGTTGAAGAGACCCAGTACTTC
>TRBD1|TRBJ2-2|few|TRBV7-6
CASSLHRDRGNTGELFF
TGTGCCAGCAGCCTGCACCGGGACAGGGGCAACACCGGGGAGCTGTTTTTT
>TRBD1|TRBJ1-2|-|TRBV4-1
CASSQGPQGGYGYTF
TGCGCCAGCAGCCAAGGACCACAGGGGGGGTATGGCTACACCTTC
>TRBD1|TRBJ1-2|-|TRBV6-6
CASSSRGPQGYTF
TGTGCCAGCAGTTCCAGGGGGCCTCAAGGCTACACCTTC
>-|TRBJ2-5|many|TRBV24-1
CATSGRRGSTQYF
TGTGCCACCAGTGGTCGCCGGGGCTCGACCCAGTACTTC
>-|TRBJ1-4|-|TRBV7-2
CASSVERGENEKLFF
TGTGCCAGCAGCGTGGAAAGAGGAGAGAATGAAAAACTGTTTTTT
>-|TRBJ2-6|few|TRBV5-1
CASSLAVGPSGANVLTF
TGCGCCAGCAGCTTGGCCGTAGGGCCCTCTGGGGCCAACGTCCTGACTTTC
>-|TRBJ1-1|many|TRBV4-1
CASSQLVGKAFF
TGCGCCAGCAGCCAACTTGTCGGTAAAGCTTTCTTT
>TRBD2|TRBJ2-7|few|TRBV20-1
CSASPLAASYEQYF
TGCAGTGCTAGTCCGCTAGCGGCCTCCTACGAGCAGTACTTC
>-|TRBJ1-1|-|TRBV19
CASTPVGMNTEAFF
TGTGCCAGTACCCCAGTGGGGATGAACACTGAAGCTTTCTTT
>-|TRBJ1-5|-|TRBV7-9
CASSSTPASNQPQHF
TGTGCCAGCAGCTCAACACCCGCTAGCAATCAGCCCCAGCATTTT
>-|TRBJ2-7|-|TRBV9
CASSVGGGVYEQYF
TGTGCCAGCAGCGTAGGGGGCGGGGTGTACGAGCAGTACTTC
>TRBD1|TRBJ1-2|-|TRBV10-3
CAISSTGGPGYTF
TGTGCCATCAGTTCGACAGGGGGACCTGGCTACACCTTC
>-|TRBJ1-5|-|TRBV4-1
CASSQEVLSNQPQHF
TGCGCCAGCAGCCAAGAGGTACTTAGCAATCAGCCCCAGCATTTT
>TRBD1|TRBJ2-7|-|TRBV11-2
CASSLGQGAGQYF
TGTGCCAGCAGCTTAGGACAGGGGGCCGGGCAGTACTTC
>TRBD1|TRBJ1-4|once|TRBV7-2
CASSATRGPGLFF
TGTGCCAGCAGCGCTACAAGGGGGCCAGGACTGTTTTTT
>-|TRBJ1-2|many|TRBV5-1
CASSLAHPNYGYTF
TGCGCCAGCAGCTTGGCACACCCGAACTATGGCTACACCTTC
>-|TRBJ1-5|-|TRBV15
CATSSKQGGNQPQHF
TGTGCCACCAGCAGTAAACAGGGAGGCAATCAGCCCCAGCATTTT
>-|TRBJ2-7|-|TRBV29-1
CSVVFSGYEQYF
TGCAGCGTTGTTTTTTCGGGCTACGAGCAGTACTTC
>-|TRBJ1-4|-|TRBV7-2
CASILDRTATNEKLFF
TGTGCCAGCATCTTAGATAGGACCGCAACTAATGAAAAACTGTTTTTT
>TRBD1|TRBJ1-1|-|TRBV10-3
CASSYSRDRVTEAFF
TGTGCCAGCAGTTACTCGAGGGACAGGGTCACTGAAGCTTTCTTT
>TRBD1|TRBJ1-1|many|TRBV19
CASREGAVGTEAFF
TGTGCCAGTAGGGAGGGGGCGGTCGGGACTGAAGCTTTCTTT
>TRBD1|TRBJ2-7|-|TRBV10-3
CATGTGAAYEQYF
TGTGCCACCGGGACAGGGGCGGCCTACGAGCAGTACTTT
>-|TRBJ1-1|many|TRBV29-1
CSVVYTEAFF
TGCAGCGTTGTTTACACTGAAGCTTTCTTT